This T cell receptor beta chain was profiled in a study of blood T cell repertoires in COVID-19. Using immunoSEQ multiplex PCR, the repertoire was profiled, and TCRdb retains in-frame clones only, with some absent. The table lists around 250,000 clones, 70% to 90% of them singletons. A single count supports this clone. What was sequenced was PBMCs or T cells enriched from blood (not recorded which). The clonotype comes from a woman aged 50 to 60 who had recovered from COVID-19.

The DNA of the CDR3 is TGTGCCACCATAAAACAGGGGTTTGATTTTTGGGAAAACATTCAGTACTTC. Translated: CATIKQGFDFWENIQYF. The chain combines TRBV10-3 with TRBJ2-4; 7 positions agree with TRBD1. The V gene's germline CDR1 is ENHRY and CDR2 SYGVKD. V gave up 10 bases and J gave up 5 bases; unmatched junction bases: 20. The CDR3 loop spans 17 amino acids.